The 24 T cell receptor beta chains below come from one sample, sequenced in a study of shared clonotypes between healthy human individuals. The protocol was immunoSEQ multiplex PCR, while the TCRdb copy is restricted to in-frame clones and leaves out a portion. The sample lists under 1,100,000 clones, roughly 74% occurring once. The specimen sequenced was memory CD4+ T cells from PBMCs. The sample's subset: CD45RA-negative fraction. The receptors were sampled from a man aged 18 to 35 in good health. Some clones in this sample may be carry-over from other donors' samples.

The chain is built from TRBV21-1 and TRBJ1-4; the tabulated D call, TRBD1, remains unverified against the DNA. TRBV21-1 has pseudogene status. The CDR3 runs 15 residues. The CDR3 sequence is CASSKIDRVYEKLFF. The CDR3 nucleotides are TGTGCCAGCAGCAAAATTGACAGGGTATATGAAAAACTGTTTTTT.

This chain uses TRBV27 with TRBJ1-1; D unresolved. V was pared by 6 bases and J by 5 bases, with 13 bases between. The germline CDR1 and CDR2 sequences are MNHEY and SMNVEV (reference sequence). The CDR3 extends over 13 amino acids. Here the CDR3 DNA reads TGTGCCAGCAGAGGTCAGGCTTGGACTGAAGCTTTCTTT. Translated, it gives CASRGQAWTEAFF.

Concerning this clone itself: Sequence at one end of the junction differs from germline and may be a read error. The chain has TRBV27 and TRBJ1-1, with a possible D match to TRBD1 (5 bases). The CDR3 extends over 15 amino acids. Germline V gene sequence: CDR1 MNHEY, CDR2 SMNVEV (reference sequence). The CDR3 loop is CVSSLSWGFNTEAFF. Here the CDR3 DNA reads TGTGTCAGCAGTTTATCATGGGGCTTCAACACTGAAGCTTTCTTT.

V gene TRBV11-2 combines with J gene TRBJ1-4; 7 bases line up with TRBD1. CDR3 length equals 14 residues. Germline V gene data show CDR1 as SGHAT and CDR2 as FQNNGV. The V segment lost 5 bases and the J segment 5 bases; nucleotides outside the gene matches: 5. DNA of the CDR3: TGTGCCAGCAGCCCGGGGACAGTCAATGAAAAACTGTTTTTT. Its translation is CASSPGTVNEKLFF.

This chain links TRBV11-3 with TRBJ1-1; D may be TRBD1 (6 bases). CDR3 size: 13 residues. Germline-derived CDR1 and CDR2 are SGHNT and YENEEA. Trimming shortened V by 5 bases and J by 5 bases, and 12 bases separated the two germline ends. The CDR3 reads CASSERGGTEAFF. Written as DNA, the CDR3 is TGTGCCAGCAGCGAAAGGGGGGGAACTGAAGCTTTCTTT.

Here the CDR3 DNA reads TGTGCCAGCAGCAATAGGGCAGGGGGCGACACTGAAGCTTTCTTT. The encoded protein is CASSNRAGGDTEAFF. The V call is TRBV5-4, the J call TRBJ1-1; 8 bases are a match to TRBD1. The length of the CDR3 is 15 residues. V trimming: 4 bases; J trimming: 3 bases; junction bases outside the gene matches: 8. Germline loops: CDR1 SGHNT, CDR2 YYREEE (reference sequence). Looking up the rest from reference TRBV5-4 and TRBJ1-1 gives the full variable domain: ETGVTQSPTHLIKTRGQQVTLRCSSQSGHNTVSWYQQALGQGPQFIFQYYREEENGRGNFPPRFSGLQFPNYSSELNVNALELDDSALYLCASSNRAGGDTEAFFGQGTRLTVV.

The chain combines TRBV28 with TRBJ2-3; possibly TRBD1 for D (5 bases). Deletions cut 6 bases from V and 1 base from J, with 14 bases between. The CDR3 is made up of 15 amino acids. Germline CDR1 is MDHEN and CDR2 is SYDVKM. CDR3 loop: CASRARGRGTDTQYF. CDR3 DNA: TGTGCCAGCAGAGCAAGGGGTCGGGGCACAGATACGCAGTATTTT.

The chain has TRBV7-3 and TRBJ1-3, with 8 bases lining up with TRBD1. V lost 2 bases to trimming and J lost 2 bases; unmatched junction nucleotides: 5. This CDR3 has 16 amino acids. CDR1 is SGHTA, CDR2 FQGTGA, per germline. CDR3 amino acids: CASSLSQQGAGNTIYF. CDR3 sequence (DNA): TGTGCCAGCAGCTTATCGCAACAGGGGGCTGGAAACACCATATATTTT.

J is TRBJ2-1 and V is TRBV5-1, with 9 bases that match TRBD1. Germline CDR1 reads SGHRS; CDR2 reads YFSETQ. The CDR3 covers 15 residues. V trimming: 3 bases; J trimming: 7 bases; junction bases outside the gene matches: 8. The DNA of the CDR3 is TGCGCCAGCAGCTCCACAGGGGGCGCCGTAAATGAGCAGTTCTTC. It codes for CASSSTGGAVNEQFF.

The chain has TRBV6-5 and TRBJ2-5, with D unresolved. The J call could be wrong; TRBJ2-7 is a better fit for the DNA end. Germline-derived CDR1 and CDR2 are MNHEY and SVGAGI. The CDR3 extends over 14 amino acids. CDR3 sequence (DNA): TGTGCCAGCAGTTACTCGAAGGGCGGCTACGAGCAGTACTTC. Its translation: CASSYSKGGYEQYF.

As for this clone: Other DNA sequences within the sample encode an identical CDR3. This rearrangement joins TRBV5-1 to TRBJ2-7; D gene uncertain. Trimming shortened V by 4 bases and J by 3 bases, and 5 bases separated the two germline ends. The length of the CDR3 is 11 residues. Germline loops: CDR1 SGHRS, CDR2 YFSETQ. The CDR3 is CASSAGYEQYF. The CDR3 DNA sequence: TGCGCCAGCAGCGCAGGCTACGAGCAGTACTTC.

This sequence joins TRBV4-3 and TRBJ2-2, with D possibly TRBD1 on 6 matching bases. The V and J ends lost 1 base and 7 bases respectively, with 10 bases between them. The CDR3 runs 14 residues. The V gene's germline CDR1 is LGHNA and CDR2 YSLEER. The CDR3 loop reads CASSQATGLGELFF. The DNA for the CDR3 is TGCGCCAGCAGCCAAGCCACAGGGCTCGGGGAGCTGTTTTTT.

J is TRBJ1-2 and V is TRBV28, with 7 bases aligning to TRBD1. The V gene's germline CDR1 is MDHEN and CDR2 SYDVKM. Unmatched junction bases numbered 7, after V lost 4 bases and J lost 5 bases. This CDR3 has 14 residues. CDR3 DNA: TGTGCCAGCAGTTCCCCCCAGGGGGGATATGGCTACACCTTC. Protein sequence: CASSSPQGGYGYTF.

This clone was recorded a few times. The CDR3 loop reads CASGGLGYGYTF. CDR3 DNA: TGTGCATCAGGGGGGCTAGGCTATGGCTACACCTTC. The chain carries TRBV28 and TRBJ1-2; 7 positions agree with TRBD1. Germline-derived CDR1 and CDR2 are MDHEN and SYDVKM. This CDR3 is built from 12 residues.

V and J are TRBV7-9 and TRBJ2-1; the match to TRBD2 covers 15 bases. Germline CDR1 SEHNR, CDR2 FQNEAQ (reference sequence). The CDR3 contains 19 residues. With 4 bases clipped from V and 0 bases from J, the junction kept 7 bases outside the gene matches. CDR3 coding DNA: TGTGCCAGCAGCTCGGGACTAGCGGGAGGCGCTAGCTCCTACAATGAGCAGTTCTTC. Translation: CASSSGLAGGASSYNEQFF.

This chain connects TRBV30 to TRBJ2-7; TRBD1 aligns across 7 bases. The V and J ends lost 5 bases and 3 bases, in that order; junction bases with no gene match: 13. The germline V gene encodes CDR1 GTSNPN and CDR2 SVGIG (reference sequence). CDR3 size: 15 residues. The CDR3 reads CAWGLKQGLLYEQYF. The DNA for the CDR3 is TGTGCCTGGGGTCTAAAACAGGGGCTACTCTACGAGCAGTACTTC.

To note about this clone: The same CDR3 is also encoded by other DNA sequences in this sample. The gene calls are TRBV7-9 and TRBJ1-3; D unclear. V shed 5 bases and J shed 0 bases, with 8 bases lying between them. Germline values: CDR1 SEHNR, CDR2 FQNEAQ (reference sequence). The CDR3 consists of 14 residues. CDR3 residues: CASSLGLSGNTIYF. In DNA, the CDR3 is TGTGCCAGCAGCCTAGGCCTCTCTGGAAACACCATATATTTT.

V is TRBV10-2 and J is TRBJ2-4; D is unresolved. The CDR3 is made up of 14 amino acids. V was clipped by 4 bases and J by 1 base, with 8 bases between them. Germline V CDR1 and CDR2: WSHSY, SAAADI. The CDR3 bases are TGCGCCAGCAGTGGTCTAGGGGCCAAAAACATTCAGTACTTC. Protein: CASSGLGAKNIQYF.

The V call is TRBV9, the J call TRBJ2-1; D unclear. From germline, CDR1 is SGDLS and CDR2 YYNGEE. The CDR3 covers 14 residues. V lost 0 bases to trimming and J lost 3 bases, with 7 bases between them. CDR3 DNA sequence: TGTGCCAGCAGCGTAGGTGGGTTCTACAATGAGCAGTTCTTC. It is translated as CASSVGGFYNEQFF.

There are a few counts of this clone. J is TRBJ1-2 and V is TRBV5-1; D unclear. With 4 bases removed from V and 0 bases from J, the gap between germline ends came to 13 bases. Germline-derived CDR1 and CDR2 are SGHRS and YFSETQ. The CDR3 is 15 residues long. CDR3 loop: CASSPGGATNYGYTF. As DNA, the CDR3 is TGCGCCAGCAGCCCCGGTGGCGCAACTAACTATGGCTACACCTTC.

This clone was observed a single time. DNA of the CDR3: TGTGCCAGCAGCTTACAGGGTAGCGGAGCCCAAGAGACCCAGTACTTC. Encoded protein: CASSLQGSGAQETQYF. The rearrangement uses TRBV11-2 and TRBJ2-5, with a possible D match to TRBD2 (6 bases). In germline, CDR1 is SGHAT, CDR2 FQNNGV. CDR3 size: 16 residues. V lost 2 bases and J lost 1, with 14 bases in between.

The chain employs TRBV30 and TRBJ1-5; 7 bases line up with TRBD1. Germline V lookup: CDR1 GTSNPN, CDR2 SVGIG (reference sequence). The trim removed 3 bases at V and 7 bases at J, leaving 9 bases unmatched. This CDR3 has 14 amino acids. The CDR3 here is CAWSPGRGTQPQHF. The CDR3 bases are TGTGCCTGGAGCCCGGGCAGGGGGACGCAGCCCCAGCATTTT.

This chain joins TRBV29-1 and TRBJ2-5; TRBD2 aligns across 7 bases. Germline loops: CDR1 SQVTM, CDR2 ANQGSEA. V trimming: 7 bases; J trimming: 10 bases; junction bases outside the gene matches: 12. The CDR3 extends over 12 amino acids. DNA of the CDR3: TGCAGCGGTCTCGGGACTACCAGCCGCCAGTACTTC. This gives the protein CSGLGTTSRQYF.

This clone was observed a handful of times. The chain couples TRBV6-4 to TRBJ1-6, with D tentatively TRBD1 (5 bases). The CDR3 covers 13 residues. From germline, CDR1 is MRHNA and CDR2 SNTAGT. Trimming left V 7 bases short and J 8 bases short, with 12 bases between. CDR3 nucleotides: TGTGCCAGCACGCGGGGGAGCCATTCACCCCTCCACTTT. Translation gives CASTRGSHSPLHF.